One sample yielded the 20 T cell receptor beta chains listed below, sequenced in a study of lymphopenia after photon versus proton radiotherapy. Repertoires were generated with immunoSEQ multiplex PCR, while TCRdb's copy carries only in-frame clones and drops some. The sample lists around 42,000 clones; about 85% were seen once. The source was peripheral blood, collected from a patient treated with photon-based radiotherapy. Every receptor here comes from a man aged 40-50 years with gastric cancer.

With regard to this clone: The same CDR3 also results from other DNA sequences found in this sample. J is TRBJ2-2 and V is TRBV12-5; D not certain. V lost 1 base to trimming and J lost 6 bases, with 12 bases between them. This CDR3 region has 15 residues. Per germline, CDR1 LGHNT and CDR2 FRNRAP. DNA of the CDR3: TGTGCTAGTGGTTTGGGTCGCGGCTACGCCGGGGAGCTGTTTTTT. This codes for CASGLGRGYAGELFF.

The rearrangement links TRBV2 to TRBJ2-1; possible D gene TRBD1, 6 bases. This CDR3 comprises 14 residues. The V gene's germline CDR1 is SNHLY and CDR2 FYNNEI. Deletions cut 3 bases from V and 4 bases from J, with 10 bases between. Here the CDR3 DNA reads TGTGCCAGCAGTGACCGGACAGATTACAATGAGCAGTTCTTC. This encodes CASSDRTDYNEQFF.

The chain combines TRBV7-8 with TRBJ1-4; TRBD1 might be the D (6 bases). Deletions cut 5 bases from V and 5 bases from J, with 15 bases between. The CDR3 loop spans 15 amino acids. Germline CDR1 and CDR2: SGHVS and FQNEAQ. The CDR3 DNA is TGTGCCAGCAGCCGGACGGGGGCATCCAATGAAAAACTGTTTTTT. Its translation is CASSRTGASNEKLFF.

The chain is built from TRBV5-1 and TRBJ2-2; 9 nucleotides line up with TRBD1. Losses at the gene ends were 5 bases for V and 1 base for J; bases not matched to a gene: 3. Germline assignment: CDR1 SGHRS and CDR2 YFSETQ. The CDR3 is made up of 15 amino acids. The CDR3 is CASSWGQGNTGELFF. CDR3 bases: TGCGCCAGCAGTTGGGGACAGGGGAACACCGGGGAGCTGTTTTTT.

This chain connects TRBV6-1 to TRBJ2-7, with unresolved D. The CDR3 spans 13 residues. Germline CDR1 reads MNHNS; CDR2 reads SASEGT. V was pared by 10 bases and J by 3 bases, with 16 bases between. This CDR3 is CATRSDTVYEQYF. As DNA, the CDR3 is TGTGCCACTAGGAGTGACACCGTCTACGAGCAGTACTTC.

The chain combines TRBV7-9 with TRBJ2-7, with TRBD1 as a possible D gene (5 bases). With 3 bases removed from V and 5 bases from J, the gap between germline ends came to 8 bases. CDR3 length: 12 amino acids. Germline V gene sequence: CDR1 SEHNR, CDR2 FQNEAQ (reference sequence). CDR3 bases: TGTGCCAGCAGCTTCTTAGGGGACGAGCAGTACTTC. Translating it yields CASSFLGDEQYF.

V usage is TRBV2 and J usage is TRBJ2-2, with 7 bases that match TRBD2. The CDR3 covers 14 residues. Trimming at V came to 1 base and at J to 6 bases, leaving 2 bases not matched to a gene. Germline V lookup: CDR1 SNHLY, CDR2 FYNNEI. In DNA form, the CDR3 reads TGTGCCAGCAGTGAAGTGGCGGGGGCCGGGGAGCTGTTTTTT. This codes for CASSEVAGAGELFF.

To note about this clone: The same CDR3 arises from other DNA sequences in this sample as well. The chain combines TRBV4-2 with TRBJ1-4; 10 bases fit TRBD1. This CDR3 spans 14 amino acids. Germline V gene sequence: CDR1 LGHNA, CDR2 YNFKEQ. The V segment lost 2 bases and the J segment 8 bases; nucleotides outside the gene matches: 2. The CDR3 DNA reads TGTGCCAGCAGCCAACGACAGGGGGCAGAAAAACTGTTTTTT. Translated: CASSQRQGAEKLFF.

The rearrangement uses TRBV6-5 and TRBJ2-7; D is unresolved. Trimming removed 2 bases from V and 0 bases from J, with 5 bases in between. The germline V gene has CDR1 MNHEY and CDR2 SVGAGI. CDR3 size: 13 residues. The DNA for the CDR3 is TGTGCCAGCAGTTACGGCCCCTCCTACGAGCAGTACTTC. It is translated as CASSYGPSYEQYF.

The CDR3 reads CASSLDYPRDPGVYGYTF. CDR3 in DNA: TGTGCCAGCAGCTTAGATTACCCCCGGGACCCGGGGGTCTATGGCTACACCTTC. The J gene is TRBJ1-2, the V gene TRBV11-3; weak D call: TRBD1 (5 bases). The V end lost 0 bases, the J end lost 4 bases, and 21 bases lay between the germline ends. The CDR3 runs to 18 residues. CDR1 and CDR2 (germline): SGHNT, YENEEA.

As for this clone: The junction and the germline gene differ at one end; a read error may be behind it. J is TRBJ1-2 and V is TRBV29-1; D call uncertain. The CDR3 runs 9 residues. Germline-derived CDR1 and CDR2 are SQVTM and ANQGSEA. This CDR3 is CSEDGGNTF. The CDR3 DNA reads TGCAGCGAGGACGGTGGCAACACCTTC.

The CDR3 protein is CASSNRQPNTEAFF. The CDR3 nucleotides are TGTGCCAGCAGTAATCGACAGCCCAACACTGAAGCTTTCTTT. The chain carries TRBV27 and TRBJ1-1, with D maybe TRBD1 (5 bases). The germline V and J ends were trimmed by 5 bases and 2 bases, with 12 bases remaining between them. This CDR3 comprises 14 residues. CDR1 is MNHEY, CDR2 SMNVEV, per germline (reference sequence).

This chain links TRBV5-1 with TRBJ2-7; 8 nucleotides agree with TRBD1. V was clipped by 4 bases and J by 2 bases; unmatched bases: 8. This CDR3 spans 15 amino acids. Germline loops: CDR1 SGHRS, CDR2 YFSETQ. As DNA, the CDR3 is TGCGCCAGCAGCGGGGGACAGGCCGTCACCTACGAGCAGTACTTC. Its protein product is CASSGGQAVTYEQYF. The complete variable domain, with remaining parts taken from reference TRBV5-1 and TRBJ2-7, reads KAGVTQTPRYLIKTRGQQVTLSCSPISGHRSVSWYQQTPGQGLQFLFEYFSETQRNKGNFPGRFSGRQFSNSRSEMNVSTLELGDSALYLCASSGGQAVTYEQYFGPGTRLTVT.

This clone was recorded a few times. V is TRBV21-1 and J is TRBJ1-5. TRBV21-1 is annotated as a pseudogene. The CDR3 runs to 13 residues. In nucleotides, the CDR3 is TGTGCCAGCAGCAAATCAGCCCCACAGCCCCAGCATTTT. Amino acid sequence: CASSKSAPQPQHF.

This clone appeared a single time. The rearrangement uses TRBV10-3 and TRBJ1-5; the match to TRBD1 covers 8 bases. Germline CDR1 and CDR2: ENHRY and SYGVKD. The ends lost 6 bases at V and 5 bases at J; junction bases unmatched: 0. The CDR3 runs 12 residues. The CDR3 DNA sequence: TGTGCCATCAGGGACAGGGATCAGCCCCAGCATTTT. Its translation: CAIRDRDQPQHF.

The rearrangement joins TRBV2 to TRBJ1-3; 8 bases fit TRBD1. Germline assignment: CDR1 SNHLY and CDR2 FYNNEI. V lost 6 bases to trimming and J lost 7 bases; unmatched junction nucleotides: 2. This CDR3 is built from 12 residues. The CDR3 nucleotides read TGTGCCAGCAGGTCAGGGGGCAACACCATATATTTT. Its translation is CASRSGGNTIYF.

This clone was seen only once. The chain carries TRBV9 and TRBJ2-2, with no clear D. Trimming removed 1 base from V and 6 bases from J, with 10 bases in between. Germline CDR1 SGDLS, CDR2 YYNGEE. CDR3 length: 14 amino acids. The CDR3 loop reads CASSVRTSSGELFF. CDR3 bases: TGTGCCAGCAGCGTACGGACGTCGTCCGGGGAGCTGTTTTTT. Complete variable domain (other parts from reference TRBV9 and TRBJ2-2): DSGVTQTPKHLITATGQRVTLRCSPRSGDLSVYWYQQSLDQGLQFLIQYYNGEERAKGNILERFSAQQFPDLHSELNLSSLELGDSALYFCASSVRTSSGELFFGEGSRLTVL.

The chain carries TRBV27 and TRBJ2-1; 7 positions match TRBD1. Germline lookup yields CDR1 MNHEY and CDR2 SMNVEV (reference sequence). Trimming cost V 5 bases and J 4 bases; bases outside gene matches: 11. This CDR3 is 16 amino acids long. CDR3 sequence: CASSLRPDRAYNEQFF. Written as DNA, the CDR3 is TGTGCCAGCAGTCTCCGCCCCGACAGGGCTTACAATGAGCAGTTCTTC.

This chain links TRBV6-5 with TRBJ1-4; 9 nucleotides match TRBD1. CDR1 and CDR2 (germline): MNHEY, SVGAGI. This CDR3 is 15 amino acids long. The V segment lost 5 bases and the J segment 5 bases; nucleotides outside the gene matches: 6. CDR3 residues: CASSPGTGPNEKLFF. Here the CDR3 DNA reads TGTGCCAGCAGTCCCGGGACAGGGCCAAATGAAAAACTGTTTTTT.

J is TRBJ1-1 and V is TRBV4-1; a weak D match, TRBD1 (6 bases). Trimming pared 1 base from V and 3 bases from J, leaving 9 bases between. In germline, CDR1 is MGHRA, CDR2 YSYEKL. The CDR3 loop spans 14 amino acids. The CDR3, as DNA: TGCGCCAGCAGCCAAGGGGGGCAGTACACTGAAGCTTTCTTT. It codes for CASSQGGQYTEAFF.